The 13 T cell receptor beta chains reported below all come from one sample, sequenced in a study of response to subunit inactivated influenza vaccine. TCRdb analysed the RT-PCR reads with MiXCR anew, one entry per CDR3 protein. Of roughly 290,000 distinct CDR3 sequences in the sample, 21% were seen once. Sequencing used PBMCs from blood, obtained about 19 months after vaccination. These receptors were taken from a man aged 45 to 75 who received an inactivated influenza vaccine.

The rearrangement uses TRBV5-1 and TRBJ1-2; possible D gene TRBD1, 6 bases. V shed 4 bases and J shed 4 bases, with 11 bases lying between them. Germline V gene sequence: CDR1 SGHRS, CDR2 YFSETQ. The CDR3 loop spans 13 amino acids. The CDR3: CASSQGTLYGYTF. In DNA form, the CDR3 reads TGCGCCAGCAGCCAGGGGACACTCTATGGCTACACCTTC.

For this clonotype: This may be a read error: a much more frequent sequence differs by one nucleotide. The chain links TRBV4-1 to TRBJ1-5, with 7 nucleotides matching TRBD1. The CDR3 is 14 residues long. Germline V gene sequence: CDR1 MGHRA, CDR2 YSYEKL. Written as DNA, the CDR3 is TGCGCCAGCAGCCCACAGGGGAGCAATCAGGCCCAGCATTTT. Translated, it gives CASSPQGSNQAQHF.

V and J are TRBV3-1 and TRBJ1-6; D is possibly TRBD1 (6 bases). The V gene's germline CDR1 is LGHDT and CDR2 YNNKEL (reference sequence). The CDR3 runs 16 residues. V lost 4 bases and J lost 7, with 17 bases in between. In DNA form, the CDR3 reads TGTGCCAGCAGCCCAGCCCTCGGACAGCAGAATTCACCCCTCCACTTT. This gives the protein CASSPALGQQNSPLHF. Full variable domain (remainder filled in from reference TRBV3-1 and TRBJ1-6): DTAVSQTPKYLVTQMGNDKSIKCEQNLGHDTMYWYKQDSKKFLKIMFSYNNKELIINETVPNRFSPKSPDKAHLNLHINSLELGDSAVYFCASSPALGQQNSPLHFGNGTRLTVT.

The rearrangement links TRBV24-1 to TRBJ2-1; 10 bases line up with TRBD1. V was pared by 5 bases and J by 5 bases, with 2 bases of the junction left unmatched. The CDR3 has 14 residues. Germline CDR1 is KGHDR and CDR2 is SFDVKD. The CDR3 DNA sequence: TGTGCCACCAGTGGTGGGACAGGGGACAATGAGCAGTTCTTC. Translation: CATSGGTGDNEQFF.

This chain connects TRBV6-1 to TRBJ2-5; D is ambiguous. This CDR3 has 12 residues. The V gene's germline CDR1 is MNHNS and CDR2 SASEGT. The V end lost 1 base, the J end lost 7 bases, and 7 bases lay between the germline ends. In DNA, the CDR3 is TGTGCCAGCAGTGAAGTCCTTGGGACCCAGTACTTC. As protein: CASSEVLGTQYF.

This clonotype was detected ten times or more. This chain uses TRBV5-6 with TRBJ1-1, with D possibly matching TRBD1 (6 bases). The CDR3 consists of 13 residues. V shed 6 bases and J shed 0 bases, with 9 bases lying between them. CDR1 and CDR2 (germline): SGHDT, YYEEEE. DNA of the CDR3: TGTGCCAGCAACAGACAGGTGAACACTGAAGCTTTCTTT. As protein: CASNRQVNTEAFF.

The table lists this clonotype with many counts. The V and J genes are TRBV28 and TRBJ1-3; TRBD1 aligns across 7 bases. V lost 2 bases, J lost 2 bases, and 0 bases stayed unmatched. CDR3 length: 14 residues. Germline V gives CDR1 MDHEN, CDR2 SYDVKM. CDR3 sequence reads: CASSLRGPGNTIYF. In nucleotides, the CDR3 is TGTGCCAGCAGTTTAAGGGGGCCTGGAAACACCATATATTTT. Using reference TRBV28 and TRBJ1-3 for the parts outside the CDR3, the full variable domain is DVKVTQSSRYLVKRTGEKVFLECVQDMDHENMFWYRQDPGLGLRLIYFSYDVKMKEKGDIPEGYSVSREKKERFSLILESASTNQTSMYLCASSLRGPGNTIYFGEGSWLTVV.

The J gene is TRBJ2-7, the V gene TRBV3-1, with 15 bases matching TRBD2. CDR1 LGHDT and CDR2 YNNKEL come from the germline V gene (reference sequence). CDR3 length: 18 amino acids. V gave up 2 bases and J gave up 2 bases; unmatched junction bases: 7. CDR3 amino acids: CASSQMGTSGRHPYEQYF. Written as DNA, the CDR3 is TGTGCCAGCAGCCAAATGGGGACTAGCGGGAGGCACCCCTACGAGCAGTACTTC.

A few counts support this clonotype. A much larger clone lies one base from this, so it may be a read error. The chain has TRBV20-1 and TRBJ1-4; D gene unclear. Germline CDR1 is DFQATT and CDR2 is SNEGSKA (reference sequence). CDR3 length: 14 residues. CDR3 sequence (DNA): TGCAGTGCTGCTACACAGAGGTATAATGAAGAACTGTTTTTT. Encoded protein: CSAATQRYNEELFF.

This chain joins TRBV6-2 or TRBV6-3 and TRBJ2-7, with D perhaps matching TRBD1 (5 bases). Per the germline V gene, CDR1 is MNHEY and CDR2 is SVGEGT. The V gene lost 2 bases and the J gene lost 7 bases, with 6 bases spanning the gap. The CDR3 runs to 11 residues. The DNA for the CDR3 is TGTGCCAGCAGTTACGACAGTGAGCAGTACTTC. This translates into CASSYDSEQYF.

In this sample, this clonotype turned up a few times. This chain joins TRBV7-9 and TRBJ2-7; D remains ambiguous. CDR3 length: 13 amino acids. V was cut by 5 bases and J by 3 bases, with 11 bases left in between. CDR1 and CDR2 (germline): SEHNR, FQNEAQ (reference sequence). In nucleotides, the CDR3 is TGTGCCAGCAGCCCAGCGAGATACTACGAGCAGTACTTC. Residues: CASSPARYYEQYF.

The J gene is TRBJ1-6, the V gene TRBV5-1, with no clear D. The germline CDR1 and CDR2 sequences are SGHRS and YFSETQ. V was cut by 0 bases and J by 9 bases, with 13 bases left in between. CDR3 length: 15 residues. CDR3 coding DNA: TGCGCCAGCAGCTTGGATCCCGGGTCTACTTCACCCCTCCACTTT. Its translation is CASSLDPGSTSPLHF.

The table lists this clonotype with many counts. The chain carries TRBV14 and TRBJ2-7; unclear D gene. CDR1 SGHDN and CDR2 FVKESK come from the germline V gene. The V end lost 0 bases, the J end lost 2 bases, and 11 bases lay between the germline ends. This CDR3 comprises 15 residues. This chain's CDR3 is CASSQDYRPAYEQYF. CDR3 coding DNA: TGTGCCAGCAGCCAAGATTACCGCCCGGCCTACGAGCAGTACTTC.